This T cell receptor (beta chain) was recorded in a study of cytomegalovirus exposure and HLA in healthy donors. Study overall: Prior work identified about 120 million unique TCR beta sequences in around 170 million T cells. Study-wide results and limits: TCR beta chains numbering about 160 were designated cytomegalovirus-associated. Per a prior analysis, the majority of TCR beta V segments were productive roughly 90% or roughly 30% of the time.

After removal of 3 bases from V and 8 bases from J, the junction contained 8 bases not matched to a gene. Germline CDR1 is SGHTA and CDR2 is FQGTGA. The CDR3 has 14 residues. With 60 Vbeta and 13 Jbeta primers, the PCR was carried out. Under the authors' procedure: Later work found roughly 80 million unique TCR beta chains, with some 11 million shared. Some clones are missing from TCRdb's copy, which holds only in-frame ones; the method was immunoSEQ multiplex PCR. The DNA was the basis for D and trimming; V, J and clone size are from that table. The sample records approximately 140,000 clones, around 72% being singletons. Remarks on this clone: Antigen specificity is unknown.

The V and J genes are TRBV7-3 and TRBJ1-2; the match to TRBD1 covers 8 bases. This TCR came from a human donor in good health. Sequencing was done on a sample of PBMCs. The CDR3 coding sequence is TGTGCCAGCAGCTTGAACCGGGACAGGAGCGGCTACACCTTC. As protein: CASSLNRDRSGYTF.